The clone carrying this TCR beta chain was observed a handful of times. What it binds is not known. Profiled with immunoSEQ multiplex PCR; TCRdb holds only in-frame clones, not every one. The repertoire has tens of thousands of clones, roughly 90% of them found once; the top ten carry around 13%. The data are from a study of OX40 agonist ivuxolimab in advanced cancers. Overall study: Every 2 weeks, patients got intravenous ivuxolimab at one of six dose levels (0.01-10 mg/kg). Findings and caveats of the study: Doses of 0.1 to 3.0 mg/kg were accompanied by clonal expansion of CD4+ and CD8+ blood T cells by week 6. The study did not work out the antigen specificity of the expanded peripheral T cells.

The CDR3 is 15 amino acids. The germline V gene encodes CDR1 MNHNS and CDR2 SASEGT. V shed 3 bases and J shed 9 bases, with 20 bases lying between them. The chain is built from TRBV6-1 and TRBJ2-5; D is undetermined. The source material was CD4+ or CD8+ T cells sorted from blood, sampled in a trial of the OX40 agonist ivuxolimab. This clonotype was sampled from an adult with an advanced solid tumor such as melanoma, head and neck, liver or kidney cancer. CDR3 loop: CASSEAPDVWSAQYF. CDR3 bases: TGTGCCAGCAGTGAGGCTCCAGATGTTTGGAGTGCCCAGTACTTC.